Reported below is one TCR beta chain. The target antigen is unknown. This CDR3 is built from 13 residues. Trimming removed 6 bases at V and 4 bases at J, with 12 bases between. CDR1 is ENHRY and CDR2 is SYGVKD in the germline V gene. Naivety among CD8 cells was defined by CD45RO negativity and positive CCR7 selection, thereby excluding terminally differentiated effector memory CD45RA+ cells. Method: immunoSEQ multiplex PCR; TCRdb's copy keeps in-frame clones and lacks some. Among some 580,000 clones, about 98% were seen once, and the ten largest hold around 0.3%. The data originate from a study of shared clonotypes between healthy human individuals. Study at large: Donor ages ranged 18 to 49 years: a couple of women, three men. Study conclusions and caveats: The study found about 5.1% of naive CD4 clonotypes shared across a few donors. Enrolling few donors narrowed the genetic and exposure-history diversity that was represented. Among the subsets, naive ones generally showed larger estimated richness than memory ones.

The clonotype comes from a man between 25 and 39 years old in good health. The chain links TRBV10-3 to TRBJ1-2; D is perhaps TRBD1 (5 bases). The material sequenced was naive CD8+ T cells sorted from blood. CDR3 amino acids: CAIRGDGFYGYTF. The CDR3 DNA sequence: TGTGCCATCAGGGGGGACGGATTCTATGGCTACACCTTC.